This T cell receptor beta chain was documented in a study of cytomegalovirus exposure and HLA in healthy donors. Across the study: Some 80 million unique TCRs from HLA-typed donors were held in an early data release.

The PCR was carried out with 60 Vbeta primers and 13 Jbeta primers. TCRdb's table, derived via immunoSEQ multiplex PCR, lists solely in-frame clones and lacks some. Altogether over 130,000 clones are present, roughly three quarters being singletons, with the ten largest covering 1.6%. Worth noting for this clone: Its target is unknown.

Germline CDR1 and CDR2: MNHEY and SVGAGI. The CDR3 spans 14 residues. Trimming took off 4 bases at V and 2 bases at J, with 9 bases between the two ends. Study observations and caveats: TCR beta V segments were, for the most part, productive about 87% or about 30% of the time in an earlier analysis.

Input material: PBMCs. The sequence was obtained from a woman in her 30s in good health and CMV-seronegative. This chain uses TRBV6-5 with TRBJ1-5; D gene unclear. The DNA of the CDR3 is TGTGCCAGCAGTTCGGGGAAAGGCAATCAGCCCCAGCATTTT. It yields the protein CASSSGKGNQPQHF.